A selection of T cell receptor beta chains follows, all from one sample in a study of blood T cell repertoires in COVID-19. Profiling relied on immunoSEQ multiplex PCR, and the TCRdb table lists in-frame clones only, not all of them. The profile shows 300,000 to 400,000 clones, approximately 90% of them singletons. Material for sequencing was PBMCs or T cells enriched from blood (not recorded which). These receptors were collected from a young woman who had recovered from COVID-19. Each CDR3 is given with its conserved first and last residue. Each record gives: CDR3 length, V gene, clone size, J gene, D gene, CDR3 DNA, CDR3 protein. D genes are given only for firm matches. Clone sizes are given selectively: once, few, many, or a class where the clone is expanded.

len: 16
v_gene: TRBV5-8
abundance: NA
j_gene: TRBJ1-1
d_gene: TRBD1
CDR3nt: TGTGCCAGCAGCACCCGGACAGGGGAAGGGAACACTGAAGCTTTCTTT
CDR3aa: CASSTRTGEGNTEAFF

len: 13
v_gene: TRBV12-3/TRBV12-4
abundance: few
j_gene: TRBJ1-2
d_gene: NA
CDR3nt: TGTGCCAGCAGGGAGGACGGCCTCTATGGCTACACCTTC
CDR3aa: CASREDGLYGYTF

len: 13
v_gene: TRBV7-8
abundance: NA
j_gene: TRBJ2-7
d_gene: TRBD1
CDR3nt: TGTGCCAGCAGGACAGGGACGTCCTACGAGCAGTACTTC
CDR3aa: CASRTGTSYEQYF

len: 15
v_gene: TRBV27
abundance: NA
j_gene: TRBJ2-7
d_gene: NA
CDR3nt: TGTGCCAGCAGATTGTCGACGGAGTACTCCTACGAGCAGTACTTC
CDR3aa: CASRLSTEYSYEQYF

len: 17
v_gene: TRBV5-8
abundance: NA
j_gene: TRBJ2-3
d_gene: NA
CDR3nt: TGTGCCAGCAGCTCGGGACTCACGCCGTTTGGCACAGATACGCAGTATTTT
CDR3aa: CASSSGLTPFGTDTQYF

len: 16
v_gene: TRBV6-5
abundance: NA
j_gene: TRBJ2-6
d_gene: TRBD1
CDR3nt: TGTGCCAGCAGTTCGGACAGGGCCTCTGGGGCCAACGTCCTGACTTTC
CDR3aa: CASSSDRASGANVLTF

len: 16
v_gene: TRBV6-5
abundance: once
j_gene: TRBJ1-2
d_gene: TRBD1
CDR3nt: TGTGCCAGCAGTTACTCATATACAGGGGGCGCGGAGGGCTACACCTTC
CDR3aa: CASSYSYTGGAEGYTF

len: 15
v_gene: TRBV7-9
abundance: NA
j_gene: TRBJ1-2
d_gene: TRBD1
CDR3nt: TGTGCCAGCAGCTCCGGGACAGGGGGGCTCTATGGCTACACCTTC
CDR3aa: CASSSGTGGLYGYTF

len: 14
v_gene: TRBV5-4
abundance: once
j_gene: TRBJ1-2
d_gene: TRBD1
CDR3nt: TGTGCCAGCAGGGAGGAGGGGGCACGCTATGGCTACACCTTC
CDR3aa: CASREEGARYGYTF

len: 15
v_gene: TRBV6-5
abundance: few
j_gene: TRBJ1-6
d_gene: TRBD1
CDR3nt: TGTGCCAGCAGTTACATGACAGGGGGCAATTCACCCCTCCACTTT
CDR3aa: CASSYMTGGNSPLHF

len: 15
v_gene: TRBV5-5
abundance: NA
j_gene: TRBJ1-1
d_gene: NA
CDR3nt: TGTGCCAGCAGCGGGGCAGGGTTGGGGAACACTGAAGCTTTCTTT
CDR3aa: CASSGAGLGNTEAFF

len: 12
v_gene: TRBV28
abundance: NA
j_gene: TRBJ2-7
d_gene: TRBD2
CDR3nt: TGTGCCAGCAGTTTATCGGGGGGGAAGCAGTACTTC
CDR3aa: CASSLSGGKQYF

len: 15
v_gene: TRBV11-2
abundance: NA
j_gene: TRBJ1-2
d_gene: NA
CDR3nt: TGTGCCAGCAGCTTAGATGGGACACATAACTATGGCTACACCTTC
CDR3aa: CASSLDGTHNYGYTF

len: 14
v_gene: TRBV30
abundance: NA
j_gene: TRBJ2-2
d_gene: NA
CDR3nt: TGTGCCTGGAGTGTAGTACCTCAGACCGGGGAGCTGTTTTTT
CDR3aa: CAWSVVPQTGELFF

len: 15
v_gene: TRBV18
abundance: NA
j_gene: TRBJ1-6
d_gene: TRBD1
CDR3nt: TGTGCCAGCTCACCGGCCGGGACAGACCAATCACCCCTCCACTTT
CDR3aa: CASSPAGTDQSPLHF

len: 15
v_gene: TRBV5-1
abundance: NA
j_gene: TRBJ2-3
d_gene: NA
CDR3nt: TGCGCCAGCAGCGACCCCGCAGGGTGGACAGATACGCAGTATTTT
CDR3aa: CASSDPAGWTDTQYF

len: 15
v_gene: TRBV5-1
abundance: NA
j_gene: TRBJ2-2
d_gene: NA
CDR3nt: TGCGCCAGCGCGCGTGATCAGGGGTTCACCGGGGAGCTGTTTTTT
CDR3aa: CASARDQGFTGELFF

len: 12
v_gene: TRBV6-5
abundance: once
j_gene: TRBJ2-2
d_gene: NA
CDR3nt: TGTGCCAGCACCTCCCCGGCCGGGGAGCTGTTTTTT
CDR3aa: CASTSPAGELFF

len: 13
v_gene: TRBV25-1
abundance: NA
j_gene: TRBJ1-6
d_gene: NA
CDR3nt: TGTGCCTCCACAGAGGCAGGGAATTCACCCCTCCACTTT
CDR3aa: CASTEAGNSPLHF

len: 19
v_gene: TRBV4-3
abundance: once
j_gene: TRBJ2-2
d_gene: TRBD1
CDR3nt: TGCGCCAGCAGCCAAGTTCCAGGACAGGGGCTTCGTAACCCCGGGGAGCTGTTTTTT
CDR3aa: CASSQVPGQGLRNPGELFF

len: 19
v_gene: TRBV7-6
abundance: NA
j_gene: TRBJ2-1
d_gene: TRBD2
CDR3nt: TGTGCCAGCAGCTTAGGGGCGTCGGCTAGCGGGGGACCTTACAATGAGCAGTTCTTC
CDR3aa: CASSLGASASGGPYNEQFF

len: 13
v_gene: TRBV4-1
abundance: NA
j_gene: TRBJ2-7
d_gene: NA
CDR3nt: TGCGCCAGCAGCCAAACTACCTCCTACGAGCAGTACTTC
CDR3aa: CASSQTTSYEQYF

len: 15
v_gene: TRBV7-8
abundance: NA
j_gene: TRBJ2-3
d_gene: NA
CDR3nt: TGTGCCAGCAGCTCCCCCAGAACCTCCGTCCGTACGCAGTATTTT
CDR3aa: CASSSPRTSVRTQYF

len: 15
v_gene: TRBV3-1/TRBV3-2
abundance: NA
j_gene: TRBJ1-1
d_gene: NA
CDR3nt: TGTGCCAGCAGCCCAGACACGACAGTGAACACTGAAGCTTTCTTT
CDR3aa: CASSPDTTVNTEAFF

len: 16
v_gene: TRBV21-1
abundance: NA
j_gene: TRBJ2-1
d_gene: NA
CDR3nt: TGTGCCAGCAGCAAATTAGGGGACAGGGGGGCCGATGAGCAGTTCTTC
CDR3aa: CASSKLGDRGADEQFF

len: 13
v_gene: TRBV7-9
abundance: NA
j_gene: TRBJ1-4
d_gene: NA
CDR3nt: TGTGCCAGCAGCTTACTTCGGGATGAAAAACTGTTTTTT
CDR3aa: CASSLLRDEKLFF

len: 12
v_gene: TRBV11-1
abundance: NA
j_gene: TRBJ2-1
d_gene: TRBD1
CDR3nt: TGTGCCAGCAGCTTGGGACAGAGGGAGCAGTTCTTC
CDR3aa: CASSLGQREQFF

len: 15
v_gene: TRBV6-5
abundance: NA
j_gene: TRBJ1-1
d_gene: TRBD1
CDR3nt: TGTGCCAGCAGTTGGATGACAGGGATGGGCTCTGAAGCTTTCTTT
CDR3aa: CASSWMTGMGSEAFF

len: 13
v_gene: TRBV5-6
abundance: once
j_gene: TRBJ2-2
d_gene: NA
CDR3nt: TGTGCCAGCAGCTTTCCAGGGGTCGGGGAGCTGTTTTTT
CDR3aa: CASSFPGVGELFF

len: 17
v_gene: TRBV4-2
abundance: few
j_gene: TRBJ2-2
d_gene: TRBD2
CDR3nt: TGTGCCAGCAGCCAAGTGTGGACTAGCGGGGGGGCCGGGGAGCTGTTTTTT
CDR3aa: CASSQVWTSGGAGELFF

len: 16
v_gene: TRBV6-5
abundance: NA
j_gene: TRBJ1-2
d_gene: NA
CDR3nt: TGTGCCAGCAGTTACGGCAGGGGTCCGGCGAACTATGGCTACACCTTC
CDR3aa: CASSYGRGPANYGYTF

len: 14
v_gene: TRBV3-1/TRBV3-2
abundance: NA
j_gene: TRBJ1-6
d_gene: TRBD1
CDR3nt: TGTGCCAGCAGCCTTGGACAGGATAATTCACCCCTCCACTTT
CDR3aa: CASSLGQDNSPLHF

len: 17
v_gene: TRBV5-6
abundance: once
j_gene: TRBJ1-5
d_gene: TRBD1
CDR3nt: TGTGCCAGCAGCTTTCGGACAGGGGGGAAAGCCAATCAGCCCCAGCATTTT
CDR3aa: CASSFRTGGKANQPQHF

len: 14
v_gene: TRBV30
abundance: once
j_gene: TRBJ2-5
d_gene: TRBD1
CDR3nt: TGTGCCTGGAGCCGGACAGGGGGCCGAGAGACCCAGTACTTC
CDR3aa: CAWSRTGGRETQYF

len: 13
v_gene: TRBV19
abundance: NA
j_gene: TRBJ1-3
d_gene: NA
CDR3nt: TGTGCCCGTTCAACAAGATCTGGAAACACCATATATTTT
CDR3aa: CARSTRSGNTIYF

len: 15
v_gene: TRBV6-4
abundance: few
j_gene: TRBJ1-2
d_gene: NA
CDR3nt: TGTGCCAGCAGTGACTCAGGGGAGGCGACCTATGGCTACACCTTC
CDR3aa: CASSDSGEATYGYTF

len: 14
v_gene: TRBV7-9
abundance: NA
j_gene: TRBJ1-1
d_gene: NA
CDR3nt: TGTGCCAGCAGCCCTCGCAGGGAAAGAACTGAAGCTTTCTTT
CDR3aa: CASSPRRERTEAFF